Below are 30 T cell receptor beta chains sequenced from a single sample in a study of CD8 T cells in Susac syndrome. Random hexamers were used to reverse transcribe about 0.5 to 1 ug of RNA. TCRdb processed the immunoSEQ multiplex PCR reads anew with MiXCR; each CDR3 protein has one entry. The sample carries 95,000 to 150,000 distinct CDR3 sequences, 90% to 95% recorded once. The sample was CD8+ T cells from PBMCs. These receptors all stem from a human donor with Susac syndrome.

V and J are TRBV5-4 and TRBJ1-2; D is ambiguous. V dropped 0 bases and J dropped 2 bases, with 14 bases sitting between them. CDR1 and CDR2 (germline): SGHNT, YYREEE (reference sequence). The CDR3 consists of 16 residues. CDR3 DNA sequence: TGTGCCAGCAGCTTGGCCAATGGTGGGGTCAACTATGGCTACACCTTC. Its translation: CASSLANGGVNYGYTF.

The CDR3 sequence: CSASTGATLQETQYF. Here the CDR3 DNA reads TGCAGTGCTAGTACAGGGGCGACGCTACAAGAGACCCAGTACTTC. V is TRBV20-1 and J is TRBJ2-5; 7 bases fit TRBD1. The germline V gene encodes CDR1 DFQATT and CDR2 SNEGSKA (reference sequence). The CDR3 consists of 15 residues. V shed 3 bases, J shed 2 bases, and the junction held 9 bases outside the gene matches.

The chain combines TRBV10-3 with TRBJ1-1; D call uncertain. V lost 3 bases and J 1 base, leaving 9 bases between the germline ends. CDR3 size: 14 residues. Germline CDR1 is ENHRY and CDR2 is SYGVKD. CDR3 loop: CAISDSRANTEAFF. As DNA, the CDR3 is TGTGCCATCAGTGACAGTCGGGCGAACACTGAAGCTTTCTTT.

The chain carries TRBV6-5 and TRBJ2-2; TRBD2 aligns across 10 bases. Trimming at V came to 4 bases and at J to 0 bases, leaving 2 bases not matched to a gene. This CDR3 is 16 amino acids long. CDR1 and CDR2 from the germline V gene are MNHEY and SVGAGI. Here the CDR3 DNA reads TGTGCCAGCAGTTTAGCGGGGGGCCCGAACACCGGGGAGCTGTTTTTT. Translated, it gives CASSLAGGPNTGELFF.

The chain's CDR3 is CASSSGLAEEELFF. CDR3 bases: TGTGCCAGCAGCTCCGGACTAGCGGAGGAGGAGCTGTTTTTT. This chain uses TRBV7-6 with TRBJ2-2, with 10 bases aligning to TRBD2. V shed 4 bases and J 10 bases; nucleotides not matched to a gene: 6. Germline V gene lookup returns CDR1 SGHVS and CDR2 FNYEAQ. CDR3 length equals 14 residues.

The chain combines TRBV7-6 with TRBJ2-7; maybe TRBD1 (6 bases). V lost 0 bases, J lost 3 bases, and 9 bases lay in between. The CDR3 covers 14 residues. Germline CDR1 reads SGHVS; CDR2 reads FNYEAQ. The CDR3 here is CASSLAETGYEQYF. In nucleotides, the CDR3 is TGTGCCAGCAGCTTAGCCGAGACAGGCTACGAGCAGTACTTC.

The V and J genes are TRBV27 and TRBJ2-7, with a possible D match to TRBD2 (5 bases). The CDR3 spans 13 residues. The ends were cut back, 4 bases at V and 5 bases at J, with 12 bases in the middle. Looked up from germline, CDR1 is MNHEY and CDR2 is SMNVEV (reference sequence). The CDR3 DNA reads TGTGCCAGCAGTTGGTGGGTCGGGGACGAGCAGTACTTC. Amino acid sequence: CASSWWVGDEQYF.

The chain employs TRBV5-1 and TRBJ2-2, with a weak D call TRBD2 (6 bases). This CDR3 contains 15 residues. Trimming stripped 0 bases from V and 4 bases from J, with 10 bases between. Germline-derived CDR1 and CDR2 are SGHRS and YFSETQ. The CDR3 nucleotides are TGCGCCAGCAGCTTGGATGGGGGGACCACCGGGGAGCTGTTTTTT. Encoded protein: CASSLDGGTTGELFF.

This clonotype was detected only once. The V call is TRBV12-5, the J call TRBJ2-1; the match to TRBD2 covers 9 bases. The germline V gene has CDR1 LGHNT and CDR2 FRNRAP. Trimming cost V 7 bases and J 4 bases; bases outside gene matches: 8. This CDR3 contains 15 residues. CDR3 sequence (DNA): TGTGCTAGTGTTTCAGCGGGAGGCTTTTACAATGAGCAGTTCTTC. Its translation: CASVSAGGFYNEQFF. Full variable domain (rest looked up from reference TRBV12-5 and TRBJ2-1): DARVTQTPRHKVTEMGQEVTMRCQPILGHNTVFWYRQTMMQGLELLAYFRNRAPLDDSGMPKDRFSAEMPDATLATLKIQPSEPRDSAVYFCASVSAGGFYNEQFFGPGTRLTVL.

The rearrangement uses TRBV27 and TRBJ2-6; D gene unclear. CDR3 length: 17 amino acids. In germline, CDR1 is MNHEY, CDR2 SMNVEV (reference sequence). The V gene lost 5 bases and the J gene lost 0 bases, with 14 bases spanning the gap. Written as DNA, the CDR3 is TGTGCCAGCAGTCCCAGACTTTTCTACTCTGGGGCCAACGTCCTGACTTTC. This sequence encodes CASSPRLFYSGANVLTF. The whole variable domain, filled in from reference TRBV27 and TRBJ2-6, reads EAQVTQNPRYLITVTGKKLTVTCSQNMNHEYMSWYRQDPGLGLRQIYYSMNVEVTDKGDVPEGYKVSRKEKRNFPLILESPSPNQTSLYFCASSPRLFYSGANVLTFGAGSRLTVL.

The genes are TRBV4-2 and TRBJ2-7; no clear D. This CDR3 is 15 amino acids long. Germline V gene lookup returns CDR1 LGHNA and CDR2 YNFKEQ. Deletions cut 0 bases from V and 2 bases from J, with 11 bases between. The CDR3 coding sequence is TGTGCCAGCAGCCAAGAAGAAGGGTTACCCTACGAGCAGTACTTC. It codes for CASSQEEGLPYEQYF.

This clonotype showed up just once. V gene TRBV9 combines with J gene TRBJ2-1; tentatively, D is TRBD2 (6 bases). The CDR3 runs to 16 residues. Deletions cut 4 bases from V and 4 bases from J, with 18 bases between. Germline V gives CDR1 SGDLS, CDR2 YYNGEE. CDR3 sequence (DNA): TGTGCCAGCAGCCTCAGACGGGGAGGTGGGTACAATGAGCAGTTCTTC. Its protein product is CASSLRRGGGYNEQFF.

V usage is TRBV30 and J usage is TRBJ2-1; 8 bases are shared with TRBD2. The CDR3 is 14 residues long. V lost 0 bases, J lost 8 bases, and 6 bases stayed unmatched. Germline V gene sequence: CDR1 GTSNPN, CDR2 SVGIG (reference sequence). This CDR3 is CAWSVAGVGDEQFF. CDR3 coding DNA: TGTGCCTGGAGTGTAGCGGGAGTTGGAGATGAGCAGTTCTTC.

The rearrangement links TRBV5-6 to TRBJ1-2; no reliable D call. The V end lost 1 base, the J end lost 6 bases, and 10 bases lay between the germline ends. CDR1 is SGHDT and CDR2 is YYEEEE in the germline V gene. CDR3 length equals 13 residues. CDR3 sequence reads: CASSLQDLDGYTF. Here the CDR3 DNA reads TGTGCCAGCAGCTTGCAAGATCTAGATGGCTACACCTTC.

V is TRBV11-1 and J is TRBJ1-3; weak D call: TRBD1 (6 bases). V gave up 5 bases and J gave up 0 bases, with 11 bases separating them. The CDR3 length is 15 residues. Germline CDR1 SGHAT, CDR2 FQDESV (reference sequence). CDR3 sequence (DNA): TGTGCCAGCAGCCCCGGGACACCCTCTGGAAACACCATATATTTT. Its translation: CASSPGTPSGNTIYF.

This chain uses TRBV19 with TRBJ1-6, with 10 bases matching TRBD1. J was trimmed by 8 bases and V by 6 bases; bases with no gene match: 7. There are 15 residues in the CDR3. CDR1 and CDR2 from the germline V gene are LNHDA and SQIVND (reference sequence). This chain's CDR3 is CASRMDRGVDSPLHF. As DNA, the CDR3 is TGTGCCAGTAGAATGGACAGGGGGGTTGATTCACCCCTCCACTTT.

V and J are TRBV19 and TRBJ1-2; no clear D. Trimming took off 3 bases at V and 2 bases at J, with 10 bases between the two ends. Per the germline V gene, CDR1 is LNHDA and CDR2 is SQIVND (reference sequence). The CDR3 length is 14 residues. The CDR3, as DNA: TGTGCCAGTAGTATGGGCGGCGCAAACTATGGCTACACCTTC. Translation: CASSMGGANYGYTF.

The chain carries TRBV9 and TRBJ1-1; D unclear. In germline, CDR1 is SGDLS, CDR2 YYNGEE. CDR3 length equals 15 residues. The V end lost 4 bases, the J end lost 3 bases, and 16 bases lay between the germline ends. DNA for the CDR3: TGTGCCAGCAGCCCCCGTGGATTTGGGTACACTGAAGCTTTCTTT. It encodes CASSPRGFGYTEAFF.

The genes are TRBV5-6 and TRBJ2-7; D possibly uses TRBD1 or TRBD2 (5 bases each). The CDR3 totals 15 residues. Germline CDR1 and CDR2: SGHDT and YYEEEE. V lost 4 bases, J lost 0 bases, and 14 bases lay in between. CDR3 loop: CASSDRDRRSYEQYF. The CDR3 nucleotides are TGTGCCAGCAGCGACCGGGACCGTCGCTCCTACGAGCAGTACTTC.

V gene TRBV6-1 combines with J gene TRBJ2-5, with D possibly matching TRBD2 (6 bases). Trimming stripped 1 base from V and 1 base from J, with 13 bases between. CDR1 MNHNS and CDR2 SASEGT come from the germline V gene. The CDR3 totals 16 residues. The CDR3 nucleotides read TGTGCCAGCAGTGAAGTTGGAGGGGCAGGCCAAGAGACCCAGTACTTC. This codes for CASSEVGGAGQETQYF.

This rearrangement joins TRBV27 to TRBJ1-2; 11 bases are shared with TRBD1. Germline CDR1 MNHEY, CDR2 SMNVEV (reference sequence). This CDR3 spans 13 amino acids. V dropped 4 bases and J dropped 8; count of bases not matched to a gene: 3. The DNA for the CDR3 is TGTGCCAGCAGTTACGGACAGGGGGCGGGCTACACCTTC. Its protein product is CASSYGQGAGYTF.

The chain couples TRBV2 to TRBJ2-7; D might be TRBD2 (5 bases). The CDR3 contains 14 residues. Trimming removed 7 bases from V and 11 bases from J, with 24 bases in between. CDR1 and CDR2 (germline): SNHLY, FYNNEI. The CDR3 DNA reads TGTGCCAGCATGAGACGAGCGGACCTTTCCTATGAGTACTTC. Its translation is CASMRRADLSYEYF.

This clonotype was seen a single time. The chain joins TRBV9 to TRBJ2-1; 8 nucleotides agree with TRBD2. Germline CDR1 is SGDLS and CDR2 is YYNGEE. The length of the CDR3 is 16 residues. J was trimmed by 3 bases and V by 3 bases; bases with no gene match: 8. The CDR3: CASSARTLAGYNEQFF. CDR3 bases: TGTGCCAGCAGCGCCCGAACGCTAGCGGGCTACAATGAGCAGTTCTTC.

The chain links TRBV29-1 to TRBJ2-1; D is ambiguous. This CDR3 contains 13 residues. Looked up from germline, CDR1 is SQVTM and CDR2 is ANQGSEA. The V and J ends lost 5 bases and 0 bases respectively, with 8 bases between them. As DNA, the CDR3 is TGCAGCGTTTTTCTCGACTCCTACAATGAGCAGTTCTTC. The encoded protein is CSVFLDSYNEQFF.

The rearrangement joins TRBV6-5 to TRBJ2-5; D remains unclear. CDR1 and CDR2 from the germline V gene are MNHEY and SVGAGI. Trimming removed 6 bases from V and 5 bases from J, with 16 bases in between. There are 14 residues in the CDR3. The CDR3 sequence: CASSHYLQGETQYF. CDR3 coding DNA: TGTGCCAGCAGCCACTACCTCCAAGGGGAGACCCAGTACTTC.

The rearrangement links TRBV30 to TRBJ2-3; tentative D call: TRBD2 (7 bases). The CDR3 is made up of 16 amino acids. Germline assignment: CDR1 GTSNPN and CDR2 SVGIG (reference sequence). V was pared by 1 base and J by 2 bases, with 16 bases between. The CDR3 protein is CAWSGPGGGPTDTQYF. The CDR3 DNA is TGTGCCTGGAGTGGGCCCGGCGGGGGCCCCACAGATACGCAGTATTTT.

The chain recombines TRBV7-3 with TRBJ2-1; maybe TRBD2 (6 bases). The CDR3 contains 14 residues. Germline loops: CDR1 SGHTA, CDR2 FQGTGA. V gave up 5 bases and J gave up 6 bases, with 14 bases separating them. This chain's CDR3 is CASSDEGGVNEQFF. The CDR3 DNA reads TGTGCCAGCAGCGACGAAGGAGGGGTCAATGAGCAGTTCTTC.

This chain connects TRBV20-1 to TRBJ2-5; D is unclear. The germline CDR1 and CDR2 sequences are DFQATT and SNEGSKA (reference sequence). V was trimmed by 6 bases and J by 5 bases, leaving 22 bases between them. The CDR3 runs to 15 residues. As DNA, the CDR3 is TGCAGTGCCCCGGCCGCTAGGGTGGGATCGGAGACCCAGTACTTC. Translating it yields CSAPAARVGSETQYF.

The V call is TRBV5-1, the J call TRBJ2-3, with D tentatively TRBD2 (6 bases). This CDR3 has 15 amino acids. Looked up from germline, CDR1 is SGHRS and CDR2 is YFSETQ. Trimming shortened V by 4 bases and J by 0 bases, and 12 bases separated the two germline ends. The CDR3 here is CASSPAGPSTDTQYF. For the CDR3, the DNA is TGCGCCAGCAGCCCCGCGGGACCCAGCACAGATACGCAGTATTTT.

The V gene is TRBV20-1, the J gene TRBJ2-2; 7 nucleotides line up with TRBD1. CDR1 and CDR2 from the germline V gene are DFQATT and SNEGSKA (reference sequence). Germline trimming cut 3 bases from V and 4 bases from J; bases unmatched to any gene: 8. This CDR3 region has 15 residues. CDR3 DNA: TGCAGTGCTAGGGCCACAGGGGCGGTCACCGGGGAGCTGTTTTTT. Residues: CSARATGAVTGELFF.